This T cell receptor (beta chain) comes out of a study of CD39 and CD103 CD8 tumor-infiltrating T cells. Whole-study context: Shown patients: HPV-positive HNSCC, HPV-negative HNSCC, ovarian cancer, melanoma.

General study findings and limits: DP TIL clonotypes were rarely found in blood or uninvolved lymph node. Top 30 DP CD8 TIL clonotypes covered about 50-86% of repertoire.

Losses at the gene ends were 0 bases for V and 4 bases for J; bases not matched to a gene: 8. CDR1 is SGHRS and CDR2 is YFSETQ in the germline V gene. CDR3 length equals 17 residues. This table comes from immunoSEQ multiplex PCR, and its TCRdb copy is limited to in-frame clones, with some not included. The table includes approximately 400 clones, 70% detected once. Patients were not receiving any therapy when their samples were collected. Note on this clone: Its antigen is not identified.

The TCR comes from a human donor with head and neck squamous cell carcinoma. What was sequenced was CD39- CD103+ CD8+ T cells sorted from the tumor. Documented subset: CD103+CD39- single-positive CD45RA- CD8 T cells. This chain uses TRBV5-1 with TRBJ2-2; 8 bases align to TRBD1. Here the CDR3 reads CASSLEAGGAGTGELFF. CDR3 bases: TGCGCCAGCAGCTTGGAGGCAGGGGGCGCGGGCACCGGGGAGCTGTTTTTT.